The rows below give T cell receptor beta chains drawn from one sample of a study of T cell responses to AZD1222 COVID-19 vaccine. The data were produced by immunoSEQ multiplex PCR, yet TCRdb's version contains in-frame clones alone and is incomplete. The sample carries approximately 150,000 clones, around nine tenths recorded once. The material sequenced was peripheral blood, taken on day 0 of AZD1222 vaccination. Receptors originate from an adult in good health. Each CDR3 is given with its conserved first and last residue. The order of the fields is V gene, clone size, D gene, J gene, CDR3 DNA, CDR3 protein. A D gene is named only where the DNA matches it firmly. Clone size is shown for a subset of rows, as once, few, many or a class of expanded clone.

TRBV7-9,-,TRBD2,TRBJ2-1,TGTGCCAGCAGCTTACTAGCGGTCAATGAGCAGTTCTTC,CASSLLAVNEQFF
TRBV30,-,TRBD1,TRBJ1-5,TGTGCCTGGAGTCCACCCAGGGGGCCCGGGCGCAATCAGCCCCAGCATTTT,CAWSPPRGPGRNQPQHF
TRBV18,-,-,TRBJ2-7,TGTGCCAGCTCACCAGGCGTAGGGGATAGCGAGCAGTACTTC,CASSPGVGDSEQYF
TRBV10-2,-,TRBD1,TRBJ1-3,TGCGCCAGCAGCACTACCCCGGGACAGGGGGCGCAAGGAAACACCATATATTTT,CASSTTPGQGAQGNTIYF
TRBV5-5,-,-,TRBJ1-6,TGTGCCAGCAGTTCCACCAGTGGGCCCCCTAATTCACCCCTCCACTTT,CASSSTSGPPNSPLHF
TRBV6-5,-,TRBD1,TRBJ1-5,TGTGCCAGCAGATCGGGACAGCGCAATCAGCCCCAGCATTTT,CASRSGQRNQPQHF
TRBV7-9,-,-,TRBJ1-1,TGTGCCAGCAGCTTAGCGCGGCTAGAGACTTTCTTT,CASSLARLETFF
TRBV5-6,-,TRBD2,TRBJ2-2,TGTGCCAGCAGCCCCTACGGGGGGGGAAACACCGGGGAGCTGTTTTTT,CASSPYGGGNTGELFF
TRBV7-2,few,-,TRBJ2-7,TGTGCCAGCAGCTTAGTGGGCGGGACCCCTGACGAGCAGTACTTC,CASSLVGGTPDEQYF
TRBV7-9,-,TRBD1,TRBJ1-2,TGTGCCAGCAGCTTAGGGACAGGGGATGGCTACACCTTC,CASSLGTGDGYTF
TRBV5-1,-,TRBD2,TRBJ2-3,TGCGCCAGCAGCTTGCCGGGACTAGCGGGCGGCGCAGATACGCAGTATTTT,CASSLPGLAGGADTQYF
TRBV27,-,TRBD1,TRBJ1-2,TGTGCCAGCACCCTCCACCCGACAGGGAACTATGGCTACACCTTC,CASTLHPTGNYGYTF
TRBV7-3,-,TRBD1,TRBJ2-2,TGTGCCAGCAGCGCGCACAGGGGTCCTTTAGGCACCGGGGAGCTGTTTTTT,CASSAHRGPLGTGELFF
TRBV7-2,-,TRBD2,TRBJ2-1,TGTGCCAGCAGCCTCTGGACTAGCGCATGGAATGAGCAGTTCTTC,CASSLWTSAWNEQFF
TRBV7-6,-,TRBD2,TRBJ2-7,TGTGCCAGCAGCTCCCCTCCCGGGACTAGCGGGGGCCTCTACTACGAGCAGTACTTC,CASSSPPGTSGGLYYEQYF
TRBV6-6,-,TRBD2,TRBJ2-1,TGTGCCAGCAGCACGGGACTAGCGGGAGGAATGGATGAGCAGTTCTTC,CASSTGLAGGMDEQFF
TRBV14,once,TRBD2,TRBJ2-4,TGTGCCAGCAGCCCTGCGGGGGGAGCCAAAAACATTCAGTACTTC,CASSPAGGAKNIQYF
TRBV7-2,-,TRBD2,TRBJ2-7,TGTGCCAGCAGCTCGCTAGCGGGGAAAAACGAGCAGTACTTC,CASSSLAGKNEQYF
TRBV19,-,-,TRBJ2-7,TGTGCCAGTAGTATTTGGGTGAATGGAGAGCAGTACTTC,CASSIWVNGEQYF
TRBV6-5,-,-,TRBJ2-7,TGTGCCAGCAGTTACGGCAGGTCTTTTGTTGACTCGGAGCAGTACTTC,CASSYGRSFVDSEQYF
TRBV30,-,TRBD1,TRBJ2-7,TGTGCCTGGAGCTTACAGGGGGGAAGCTCCTACGAGCAGTACTTC,CAWSLQGGSSYEQYF
TRBV5-1,-,-,TRBJ2-1,TGCGCCAGCAGCTTGGCGCAGATTTCCTACAATGAGCAGTTCTTC,CASSLAQISYNEQFF
TRBV11-2,once,-,TRBJ2-1,TGTGCCAGCAGCTTAGCTCCCCTCAGGGGCAATGAGCAGTTCTTC,CASSLAPLRGNEQFF
TRBV2,-,-,TRBJ1-5,TGTGCCAGCAGTGATTTGGGGGCGTCGAATCAGCCCCAGCATTTT,CASSDLGASNQPQHF
TRBV18,-,TRBD1,TRBJ2-2,TGTGCCAGCTCACCAGTGTCCGGGACAGGGGCTATCACCGGGGAGCTGTTTTTT,CASSPVSGTGAITGELFF
TRBV4-1,-,TRBD2,TRBJ2-1,TGCGCCAGCAGCCAAGGGGGCGGGACTAGCGGGACCCTAAGCTCCTACAATGAGCAGTTCTTC,CASSQGGGTSGTLSSYNEQFF
TRBV5-1,-,-,TRBJ2-5,TGCGCCAGCAGCCGACCGGACAGCGGGATAGAGACCCAGTACTTC,CASSRPDSGIETQYF
TRBV2,-,-,TRBJ2-1,TGTGCCAGCAGTGAATGGTACGCGGCCCGGGTGAATGAGCAGTTCTTC,CASSEWYAARVNEQFF
TRBV5-1,-,-,TRBJ1-1,TGCGCCAGCAGCTTGGGGGTTGTGCTCCAGACGAACACTGAAGCTTTCTTT,CASSLGVVLQTNTEAFF
TRBV7-9,-,-,TRBJ1-3,TGTGCCAGCAGCTTAGCTGGCAGGGTCTCTGGAAACACCATATATTTT,CASSLAGRVSGNTIYF
TRBV12-3/TRBV12-4,few,-,TRBJ1-1,TGTGCCAGCAGTCCCGCGGAGGGGCCTGAAGCTTTCTTT,CASSPAEGPEAFF
TRBV13,-,-,TRBJ2-4,TGTGCCAGCAGCCCACGGGGGGCAGCCAAAAACATTCAGTACTTC,CASSPRGAAKNIQYF
TRBV21-1,-,-,TRBJ1-5,TGTGCCAGCAGCACAGACAGGGGGAATCAGCCCCAGCATTTT,CASSTDRGNQPQHF
TRBV24-1,-,TRBD1,TRBJ2-2,TGTGCCACCAGTGACCCGACAGGGACCGGGGAGCTGTTTTTT,CATSDPTGTGELFF
TRBV11-2,few,TRBD1,TRBJ1-2,TGTGCCAGCAGCTTAGCGACAGGGGTGGGCTACACCTTC,CASSLATGVGYTF
TRBV4-2,-,-,TRBJ2-1,TGTGCCAGCAGCCAAAACTCTCTCTCCTACAATGAGCAGTTCTTC,CASSQNSLSYNEQFF
TRBV7-9,-,-,TRBJ1-6,TGTGCCAGCAGCCCTGACTACAGGGTTGGCTCCTATAATTCACCCCTCCACTTT,CASSPDYRVGSYNSPLHF
TRBV4-1,-,-,TRBJ1-1,TGCGCCAGCAGCCAAGTTAACACTGAAGCTTTCTTT,CASSQVNTEAFF
TRBV21-1,-,-,TRBJ1-1,TGTGCCAGCAGCAAAGATACGGGGGCAGGGATGAACACTGAAGCTTTCTTT,CASSKDTGAGMNTEAFF
TRBV7-2,-,-,TRBJ1-5,TGTGCCAGCAGCTTTGGTGGGGAAAGGGGGAGGTCGCAGCCCCAGCATTTT,CASSFGGERGRSQPQHF
TRBV29-1,once,-,TRBJ1-2,TGCAGCGTTGTGTCCAGGGTACAAGGCTACACCTTC,CSVVSRVQGYTF
TRBV21-1,once,-,TRBJ1-5,TGTGCCAGCGAGCGAAATCAGCCCCAGCATTTT,CASERNQPQHF
TRBV4-1,-,-,TRBJ2-7,TGCGCCAGCAGCCAAGAGACAAGGGGTCGAACCTACGAGCAGTACTTC,CASSQETRGRTYEQYF
TRBV27,-,-,TRBJ2-7,TGTGCCAGCAGTTTAGGGACTCCTTCCTCCTACGAGCAGTACTTC,CASSLGTPSSYEQYF
TRBV10-1,-,-,TRBJ2-1,TGCGCCAGCAGTGGGGGGCGAGGGACCCAATCCTACAATGAGCAGTTCTTC,CASSGGRGTQSYNEQFF
TRBV6-5,-,-,TRBJ1-5,TGTGCCAGCAGTTACTCCGGGGGATCTAGCAATCAGCCCCAGCATTTT,CASSYSGGSSNQPQHF
TRBV2,-,-,TRBJ2-3,TGTGCCAGCAGTGATTGGCTGGGCAGACCCACAGATACGCAGTATTTT,CASSDWLGRPTDTQYF
TRBV29-1,-,TRBD2,TRBJ2-1,TGCAGCGGCCGGACTAGCGGACGCTCCTACAATGAGCAGTTCTTC,CSGRTSGRSYNEQFF
TRBV6-6,-,TRBD1,TRBJ1-1,TGTGCCAGCAGCTTCGACAGGGAGAGGGCTTTCTTT,CASSFDRERAFF
TRBV19,-,-,TRBJ1-5,TGTGCCAGTAGTGAACAGGGAGGAGGAAGGAGGAATCAGCCCCAGCATTTT,CASSEQGGGRRNQPQHF
TRBV29-1,-,-,TRBJ1-2,TGCAGCGTTCTCGAAGGAGACTATGGCTACACCTTC,CSVLEGDYGYTF
TRBV3-1/TRBV3-2,once,-,TRBJ2-7,TGTGCCAGCAGCCCCGCCGGGAACTCCTACGAGCAGTACTTC,CASSPAGNSYEQYF
TRBV10-2,-,TRBD2,TRBJ2-7,TGCGCCAGCAGTGAGACAGCGGGGGGGCCCCACGAGCAGTACTTC,CASSETAGGPHEQYF
TRBV19,-,TRBD1,TRBJ1-5,TGTGCCAGTAGTATGGGGGCCAGGGGGCATCAGCCCCAGCATTTT,CASSMGARGHQPQHF
TRBV11-2,-,TRBD1,TRBJ1-2,TGTGCCAGCAGCTCACAGGGGTATGGCTACACCTTC,CASSSQGYGYTF